The next 26 T cell receptor beta chains were all read from a single sample in a study of tumor-infiltrating lymphocytes in primary liver carcinoma. Unsorted bulk tissue (roughly 19-30 mg) underwent RNA and DNA co-extraction. Production of TCR beta cDNA used 400 to 600 ng total RNA together with a constant-region primer. Libraries for TCR beta were built through three nested multiplex PCR rounds, which together made up a slightly modified ARM-PCR procedure. TRBV1-TRBV30 forward primers paired with a C-beta reverse primer were used in the first two PCR rounds, which ran roughly 10 cycles each. TCRdb reanalysed the multiplex PCR reads using MiXCR and keeps one entry per CDR3 protein. The data show approximately 110,000 distinct CDR3 sequences, with around 60% seen just once and 7.5% to 9% held by the top ten. Sequences were obtained from liver tumor tissue from sampling region 3. Sample subset: tumor region T3, left-lateral pole. These receptors were obtained from a woman in her fifties or sixties with primary liver carcinoma and hepatitis B virus infection.

About this clonotype itself: This may be a read error, as it is one base from a much larger clone. The chain uses TRBV10-2 and TRBJ1-1; tentative D call: TRBD1 (5 bases). In germline, CDR1 is WSHSY, CDR2 SAAADI. This CDR3 spans 13 amino acids. The CDR3 coding sequence is TGCACCAGCAGTGGCCCCGCCGGGACTCAAGCTTTCTTT. This gives the protein CTSSGPAGTQAFF.

Here the CDR3 DNA reads TGTGCCAGCAGTTACCCCCGCCGCGCTGCAGTGGGAGTTTGCGAACAGTACTTC. Protein: CASSYPRRAAVGVCEQYF. The gene calls are TRBV6-6 and TRBJ2-7; weak D call: TRBD2 (5 bases). The CDR3 totals 18 residues. The germline gives CDR1 MNHNY, CDR2 SVGAGI (reference sequence). Trimming stripped 2 bases from V and 10 bases from J, with 30 bases between.

The chain has TRBV6-6 and TRBJ2-5; TRBD2 is a possible D gene (5 bases). The CDR3 has 13 amino acids. The V gene lost 7 bases and the J gene lost 9 bases, with 18 bases spanning the gap. Germline CDR1 is MNHNY and CDR2 is SVGAGI (reference sequence). The CDR3: CASIMARQEAQYF. The CDR3 bases are TGTGCCAGCATAATGGCTAGGCAGGAGGCCCAGTACTTC.

This clonotype was observed many times. CDR3 sequence: CASSLDRGNLAKNIQYF. The CDR3, as DNA: TGTGCCAGCAGCCTTGACAGGGGGAACCTAGCCAAAAACATTCAGTACTTC. V is TRBV5-5 and J is TRBJ2-4, with TRBD1 matching 9 bases. Germline CDR1 is SGHKS and CDR2 is YYEKEE (reference sequence). Losses at the gene ends were 4 bases for V and 0 bases for J; bases not matched to a gene: 8. The CDR3 is made up of 17 amino acids. Combining the CDR3 with reference TRBV5-5 and TRBJ2-4 gives the whole variable domain DAGVTQSPTHLIKTRGQQVTLRCSPISGHKSVSWYQQVLGQGPQFIFQYYEKEERGRGNFPDRFSARQFPNYSSELNVNALLLGDSALYLCASSLDRGNLAKNIQYFGAGTRLSVL.

The chain recombines TRBV7-9 with TRBJ2-7; D ambiguous. Trimming stripped 5 bases from V and 3 bases from J, with 20 bases between. The CDR3 runs to 16 residues. Germline V gene sequence: CDR1 SEHNR, CDR2 FQNEAQ (reference sequence). This chain's CDR3 is CASSRVIRTKDYEQYF. As DNA, the CDR3 is TGTGCCAGCAGCCGAGTGATTCGAACAAAAGACTACGAGCAGTACTTC. Filled out from reference TRBV7-9 and TRBJ2-7, the complete variable domain reads DTGVSQNPRHKITKRGQNVTFRCDPISEHNRLYWYRQTLGQGPEFLTYFQNEAQLEKSRLLSDRFSAERPKGSFSTLEIQRTEQGDSAMYLCASSRVIRTKDYEQYFGPGTRLTVT.

Comment on this clonotype: One end of the junction is discordant with germline, which a read error may explain. This rearrangement joins TRBV11-3 to TRBJ2-1; TRBD2 aligns across 7 bases. CDR1 is SGHNT, CDR2 YENEEA, per germline. The CDR3 sequence is 17 residues long. In DNA form, the CDR3 reads TGTGCCAGCAGCTTAGGTCGGGGGGAGTGGAGTGTCAATGAGCGGTTCTTC. Protein sequence: CASSLGRGEWSVNERFF.

About this clonotype itself: This may arise from a read error, as a much more abundant clone is one base away. V usage is TRBV4-2 and J usage is TRBJ2-1; D is perhaps TRBD1 (6 bases). Germline V CDR1 and CDR2: LGHNA, YNFKEQ. CDR3 size: 14 residues. The CDR3 sequence is CASSQPQGPNEQSF. CDR3 DNA: TGTGCCAGCAGCCAACCACAGGGCCCGAATGAGCAGTCCTTC.

This clonotype is termed medium-sized. The genes are TRBV29-1 and TRBJ2-4; maybe TRBD1 (7 bases). The CDR3 length is 12 residues. Germline CDR1 is SQVTM and CDR2 is ANQGSEA. V dropped 8 bases and J dropped 9 bases, with 17 bases sitting between them. The chain's CDR3 is CSIGTARGIQYF. DNA for the CDR3: TGCAGCATTGGGACAGCGCGGGGCATTCAGTACTTC.

This clonotype came up many times. The genes are TRBV10-2 and TRBJ2-1; D is unclear. The germline CDR1 and CDR2 sequences are WSHSY and SAAADI. This CDR3 has 14 amino acids. Trimming took off 6 bases at V and 7 bases at J, with 16 bases between the two ends. The CDR3 loop reads CASRALESVNEQFF. Written as DNA, the CDR3 is TGCGCCAGCAGGGCCCTCGAGTCCGTGAATGAGCAGTTCTTC.

Note on this clonotype: This may arise from a read error, as a much more abundant clone is one base away. The V and J genes are TRBV5-6 and TRBJ1-1; D is possibly TRBD1 (6 bases). Trimming took off 4 bases at V and 11 bases at J, with 21 bases between the two ends. Germline V gene lookup returns CDR1 SGHDT and CDR2 YYEEEE. The CDR3 spans 14 residues. CDR3 residues: CASSLQGLGENAFF. The CDR3 DNA follows: TGTGCCAGCAGCCTACAGGGCCTGGGGGAAAATGCTTTCTTT.

Concerning this clonotype: A clone one base away is much larger, so this may be a read error. J is TRBJ2-3 and V is TRBV14; possibly TRBD1 for D (5 bases). Germline CDR1 is SGHDN and CDR2 is FVKESK. V dropped 2 bases and J dropped 4 bases, with 16 bases sitting between them. This CDR3 region has 16 residues. This CDR3 is CASSQFRVGSADTQYF. CDR3 DNA sequence: TGTGCCAGCAGCCAATTCAGGGTTGGATCGGCAGATACGCAGTATTTT. Variable domain in full (rest from reference TRBV14 and TRBJ2-3): EAGVTQFPSHSVIEKGQTVTLRCDPISGHDNLYWYRRVMGKEIKFLLHFVKESKQDESGMPNNRFLAERTGGTYSTLKVQPAELEDSGVYFCASSQFRVGSADTQYFGPGTRLTVL.

The V and J genes are TRBV11-2 and TRBJ2-1; 15 bases are a match to TRBD2. The germline CDR1 and CDR2 sequences are SGHAT and FQNNGV. The CDR3 consists of 17 residues. With V trimmed by 5 bases and J by 10 bases, 12 bases remained unmatched. The CDR3 protein is CASSLRGGLAGGSEQFF. As DNA, the CDR3 is TGTGCCAGCAGCCTCCGAGGGGGACTAGCGGGAGGTTCCGAGCAGTTCTTC.

This clonotype was seen many times. Here the CDR3 reads CASSISGPNSPLHF. For the CDR3, the DNA is TGTGCCAGCAGTATTTCGGGACCCAATTCACCCCTCCACTTT. The chain links TRBV6-6 to TRBJ1-6; perhaps TRBD1 as D (5 bases). V lost 5 bases, J lost 7 bases, and 12 bases lay in between. The CDR3 is 14 amino acids. Germline loops: CDR1 MNHNY, CDR2 SVGAGI (reference sequence).

As concerns this clonotype: An end of the junction does not agree with germline; a read error may underlie this. J is TRBJ1-3 and V is TRBV5-4, with 9 positions matching TRBD1. The length of the CDR3 is 17 residues. CDR1 SGHNT and CDR2 YYREEE come from the germline V gene (reference sequence). CDR3 coding DNA: TGTGTCAGCAGCCTGGGACAGGGCCTCTACTCTGGAAACATCATATATTTT. Encoded protein: CVSSLGQGLYSGNIIYF. The whole variable domain, filled in from reference TRBV5-4 and TRBJ1-3, reads ETGVTQSPTHLIKTRGQQVTLRCSSQSGHNTVSWYQQALGQGPQFIFQYYREEENGRGNFPPRFSGLQFPNYSSELNVNALELDDSALYLCVSSLGQGLYSGNIIYFGEGSWLTVV.

This clonotype has only a few counts. The chain links TRBV20-1 to TRBJ2-7; no definite D call. The V gene's germline CDR1 is DFQATT and CDR2 SNEGSKA (reference sequence). The CDR3 length is 13 residues. The germline V and J ends were trimmed by 4 bases and 3 bases, with 13 bases remaining between them. The chain's CDR3 is CSAKWNRNYEQYF. CDR3 bases: TGCAGTGCTAAATGGAACCGGAACTACGAGCAGTACTTC.

With regard to this clonotype: The junction shows a germline mismatch at one end, possibly a read error. J is TRBJ2-1 and V is TRBV5-4; no clear D. The CDR3 runs to 15 residues. In germline, CDR1 is SGHNT, CDR2 YYREEE (reference sequence). The CDR3 DNA reads TGTGCCACCAGCTTAGGGCCTTCAATATACAATGAGCAATTCTTC. Its translation: CATSLGPSIYNEQFF.

Comment on this clonotype: The conserved closing phenylalanine or tryptophan is absent in this CDR3, likely reflecting a read error. CDR3 sequence reads: CASSREQGAFLDTEAFS. Written as DNA, the CDR3 is TGTGCCAGTAGCCGTGAACAGGGGGCTTTCTTGGACACTGAAGCTTTCTCT. V and J are TRBV11-2 and TRBJ1-1, with TRBD1 identical over 9 bases. V shed 9 bases and J 3 bases; nucleotides not matched to a gene: 17. Germline V gives CDR1 SGHAT, CDR2 FQNNGV. The CDR3 length is 17 residues.

CDR3 DNA sequence: TGCAGTGCTAGTCAGTTTCCGAACACTGAAGCTTTCTTT. Its protein product is CSASQFPNTEAFF. The V call is TRBV20-1, the J call TRBJ1-1, with D unresolved. The V and J ends lost 3 bases and 1 base respectively, with 9 bases between them. The germline gives CDR1 DFQATT, CDR2 SNEGSKA (reference sequence). The CDR3 is 13 residues long.

About this clonotype itself: Likely a read error: the CDR3 ends without its conserved phenylalanine or tryptophan. The DNA is omitted, as the CDR3 cannot be located on it reliably, and the CDR3 follows TCRdb's listing. The chain has TRBV6-5 and TRBJ1-2; TRBD1, the table's D call, lacks a check against the DNA. Germline V gene lookup returns CDR1 MNHEY and CDR2 SVGAGI. 14 amino acids form the CDR3, both terminal residues included. CDR3: CASSPLTGTNGYTL.

This clonotype appeared a few times. Given a much more abundant clone one base away, this may be a read error. The V call is TRBV12-3 or TRBV12-4, the J call TRBJ2-7; 13 nucleotides agree with TRBD2. This CDR3 region has 17 residues. Germline trimming cut 6 bases from V and 3 bases from J; bases unmatched to any gene: 11. CDR3 DNA sequence: TGTGCCAGCAGCCCGACCGGGACTAGCGGGAACCACTACGAGCAGTACTTC. Encoded protein: CASSPTGTSGNHYEQYF.

Points on this clonotype: This clone may be a read error of a much larger clone one base away. CDR3 DNA sequence: TGTACCAGCAGCTTGGAACCGACTGGAAACACCATATATTTT. The encoded protein is CTSSLEPTGNTIYF. The genes are TRBV5-5 and TRBJ1-3; no definite D call. CDR3 length: 14 amino acids. The germline V gene has CDR1 SGHKS and CDR2 YYEKEE (reference sequence).

With regard to this clonotype: The junction and the germline gene differ at one end; a read error may be behind it. The chain employs TRBV11-2 and TRBJ2-5, with unresolved D. The germline gives CDR1 SGHAT, CDR2 FQNNGV. The CDR3 has 13 amino acids. CDR3 loop: CANSAPGVKTQYF. CDR3 DNA: TGTGCCAACAGCGCTCCAGGTGTAAAGACCCAGTACTTC.

The chain carries TRBV11-3 and TRBJ2-1; maybe TRBD2 (6 bases). Germline V lookup: CDR1 SGHNT, CDR2 YENEEA. Trimming removed 5 bases at V and 6 bases at J, with 20 bases between. There are 16 residues in the CDR3. CDR3 residues: CASSIVGGLVTNEQFF. The CDR3 DNA sequence: TGTGCCAGCAGCATAGTGGGGGGTTTAGTGACCAATGAGCAGTTCTTC.

The chain joins TRBV11-3 to TRBJ2-1, with D possibly being TRBD2 (6 bases). Trimming shortened V by 6 bases and J by 10 bases, and 22 bases separated the two germline ends. The CDR3 totals 15 residues. Looked up from germline, CDR1 is SGHNT and CDR2 is YENEEA. The CDR3 DNA is TGTGCCAGCAGATTGGGCCTAGCGCGGGATAAGGAGCAGTTCTTC. As protein: CASRLGLARDKEQFF.

Points on this clonotype: The CDR3 does not close with the conserved phenylalanine or tryptophan, likely indicating a read error. It is unclear where the CDR3 begins or ends on the DNA, so no DNA is shown, and the CDR3 is as TCRdb lists it. V and J are TRBV5-6 and TRBJ2-5. With termini counted, the CDR3 has 13 amino acids. Germline V gene data show CDR1 as SGHDT and CDR2 as YYEEEE. This chain's CDR3 is CASSPSTGETKYL.

With respect to this clonotype: A much larger clone differs by one base, so this may be a read error. This rearrangement joins TRBV28 to TRBJ1-5; no clear D. The CDR3 is 9 amino acids. The germline V gene encodes CDR1 MDHEN and CDR2 SYDVKM. The chain's CDR3 is CVTPPPLHF. Written as DNA, the CDR3 is TGTGTCACCCCACCCCCCCTTCATTTT.